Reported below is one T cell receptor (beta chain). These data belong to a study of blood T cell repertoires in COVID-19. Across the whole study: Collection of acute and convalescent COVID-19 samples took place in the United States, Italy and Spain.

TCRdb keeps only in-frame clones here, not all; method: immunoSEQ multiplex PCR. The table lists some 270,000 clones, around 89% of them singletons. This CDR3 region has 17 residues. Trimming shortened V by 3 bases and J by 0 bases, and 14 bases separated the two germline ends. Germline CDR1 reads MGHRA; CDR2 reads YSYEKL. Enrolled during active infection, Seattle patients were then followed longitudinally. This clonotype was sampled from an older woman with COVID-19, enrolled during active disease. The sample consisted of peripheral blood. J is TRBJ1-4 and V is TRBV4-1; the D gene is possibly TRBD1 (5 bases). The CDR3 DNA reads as TGCGCCAGCAGCCATCCCTTTGGCAGGGCAACTAATGAAAAACTGTTTTTT. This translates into CASSHPFGRATNEKLFF.